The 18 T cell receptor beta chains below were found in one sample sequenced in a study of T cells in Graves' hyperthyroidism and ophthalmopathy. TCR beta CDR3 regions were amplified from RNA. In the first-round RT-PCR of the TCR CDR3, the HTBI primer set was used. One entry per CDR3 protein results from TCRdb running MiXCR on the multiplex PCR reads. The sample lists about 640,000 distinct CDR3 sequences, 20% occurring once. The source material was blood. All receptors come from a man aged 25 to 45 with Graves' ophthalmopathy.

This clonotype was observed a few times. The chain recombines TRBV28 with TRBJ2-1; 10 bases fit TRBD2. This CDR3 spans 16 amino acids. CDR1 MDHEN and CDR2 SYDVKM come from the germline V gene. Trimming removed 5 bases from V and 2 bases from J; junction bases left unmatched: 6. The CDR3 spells CASSTTSGKAYNEQFF. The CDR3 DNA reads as TGTGCCAGCAGTACCACTAGCGGGAAGGCCTACAATGAGCAGTTCTTC.

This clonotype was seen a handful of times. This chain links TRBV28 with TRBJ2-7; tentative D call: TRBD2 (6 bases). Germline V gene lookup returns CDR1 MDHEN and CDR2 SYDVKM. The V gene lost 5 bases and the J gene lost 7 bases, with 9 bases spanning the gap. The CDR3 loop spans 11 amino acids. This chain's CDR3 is CASSDAGEQYF. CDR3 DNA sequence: TGTGCCAGCAGTGATGCGGGGGAGCAGTACTTC.

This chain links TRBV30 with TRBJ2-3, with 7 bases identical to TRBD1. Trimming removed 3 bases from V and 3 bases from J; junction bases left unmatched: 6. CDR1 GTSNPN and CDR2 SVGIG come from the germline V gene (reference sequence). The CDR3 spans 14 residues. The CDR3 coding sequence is TGTGCCTGGAGCTACAGGGGCGGGACAGATACGCAGTATTTT. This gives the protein CAWSYRGGTDTQYF. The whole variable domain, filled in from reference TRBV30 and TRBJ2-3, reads SQTIHQWPATLVQPVGSPLSLECTVEGTSNPNLYWYRQAAGRGLQLLFYSVGIGQISSEVPQNLSASRPQDRQFILSSKKLLLSDSGFYLCAWSYRGGTDTQYFGPGTRLTVL.

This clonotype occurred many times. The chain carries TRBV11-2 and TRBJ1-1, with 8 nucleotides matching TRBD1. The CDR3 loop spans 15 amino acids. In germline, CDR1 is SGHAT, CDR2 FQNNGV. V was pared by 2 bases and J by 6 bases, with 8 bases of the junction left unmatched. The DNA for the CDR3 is TGTGCCAGCAGCTTAATAACAGGGGGTAGTTCTGAAGCTTTCTTT. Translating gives CASSLITGGSSEAFF.

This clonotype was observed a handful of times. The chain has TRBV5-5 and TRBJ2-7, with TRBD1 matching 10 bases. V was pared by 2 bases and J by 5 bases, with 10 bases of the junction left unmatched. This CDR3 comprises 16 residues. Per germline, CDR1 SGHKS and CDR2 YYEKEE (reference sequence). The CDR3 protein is CASSLGLGQGFNEQYF. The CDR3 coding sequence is TGTGCCAGCAGCTTAGGGCTGGGACAGGGGTTTAACGAGCAGTACTTC.

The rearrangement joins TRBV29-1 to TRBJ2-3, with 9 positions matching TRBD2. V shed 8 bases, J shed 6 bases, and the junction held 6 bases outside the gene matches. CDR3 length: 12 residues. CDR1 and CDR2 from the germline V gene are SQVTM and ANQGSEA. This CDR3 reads CSFISGSDTQYF. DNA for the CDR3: TGCAGCTTCATTAGCGGGAGTGATACGCAGTATTTT.

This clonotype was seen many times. Here the CDR3 reads CATSDMTSGSRNEQFF. The CDR3 nucleotides are TGTGCCACCAGTGACATGACTAGCGGGAGTCGCAATGAGCAGTTCTTC. J is TRBJ2-1 and V is TRBV24-1; 12 bases fit TRBD2. J gave up 6 bases and V 4 bases, and 6 bases lay outside the gene matches. CDR1 KGHDR and CDR2 SFDVKD come from the germline V gene. The CDR3 spans 16 residues.

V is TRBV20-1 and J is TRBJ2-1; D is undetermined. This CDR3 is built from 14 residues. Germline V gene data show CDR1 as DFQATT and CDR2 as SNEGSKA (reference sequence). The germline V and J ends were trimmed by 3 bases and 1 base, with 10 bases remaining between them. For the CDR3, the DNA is TGCAGTGCTAGTCCGAGTCTATCCTACAATGAGCAGTTCTTC. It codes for CSASPSLSYNEQFF.

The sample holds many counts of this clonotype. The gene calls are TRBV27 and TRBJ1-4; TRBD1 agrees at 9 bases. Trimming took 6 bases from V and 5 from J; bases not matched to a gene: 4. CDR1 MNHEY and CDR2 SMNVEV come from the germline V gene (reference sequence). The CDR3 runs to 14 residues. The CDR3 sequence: CASRRTGVNEKLFF. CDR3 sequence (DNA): TGTGCCAGCAGAAGGACAGGGGTGAATGAAAAACTGTTTTTT.

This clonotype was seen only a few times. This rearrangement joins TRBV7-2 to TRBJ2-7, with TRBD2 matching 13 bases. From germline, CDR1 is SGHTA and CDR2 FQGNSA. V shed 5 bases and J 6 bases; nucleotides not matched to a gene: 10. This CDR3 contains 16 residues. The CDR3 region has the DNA TGTGCCAGCAGCCCAACTAGCGGGAGGGCCGGGGGCGAGCAGTACTTC. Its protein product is CASSPTSGRAGGEQYF.

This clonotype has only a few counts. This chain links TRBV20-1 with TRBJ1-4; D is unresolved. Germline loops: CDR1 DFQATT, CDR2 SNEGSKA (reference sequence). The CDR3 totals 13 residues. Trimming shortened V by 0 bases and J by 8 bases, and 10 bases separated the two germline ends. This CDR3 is CSAREALVEKLFF. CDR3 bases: TGCAGTGCTAGAGAGGCCCTGGTAGAAAAACTGTTTTTT.

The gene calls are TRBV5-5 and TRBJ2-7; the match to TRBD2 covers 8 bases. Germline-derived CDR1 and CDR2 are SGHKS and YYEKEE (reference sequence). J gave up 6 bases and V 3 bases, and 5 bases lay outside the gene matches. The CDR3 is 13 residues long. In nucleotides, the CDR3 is TGTGCCAGCAGCTCGGGACTAGTTGGCGAGCAGTACTTC. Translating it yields CASSSGLVGEQYF.

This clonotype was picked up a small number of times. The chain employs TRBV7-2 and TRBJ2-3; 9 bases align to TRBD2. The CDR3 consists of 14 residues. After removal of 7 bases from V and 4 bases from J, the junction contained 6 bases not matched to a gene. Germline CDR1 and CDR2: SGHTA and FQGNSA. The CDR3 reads CASTSGTSSDTQYF. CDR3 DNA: TGTGCCAGCACCAGCGGGACTAGCTCAGATACGCAGTATTTT.

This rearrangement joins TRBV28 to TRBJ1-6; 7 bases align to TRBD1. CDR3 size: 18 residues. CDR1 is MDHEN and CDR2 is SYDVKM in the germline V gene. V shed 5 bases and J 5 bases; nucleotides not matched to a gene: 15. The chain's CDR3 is CASSTNKFRGGDNSPLHF. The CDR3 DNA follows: TGTGCCAGCAGTACTAATAAGTTCAGGGGGGGCGATAATTCACCCCTCCACTTT.

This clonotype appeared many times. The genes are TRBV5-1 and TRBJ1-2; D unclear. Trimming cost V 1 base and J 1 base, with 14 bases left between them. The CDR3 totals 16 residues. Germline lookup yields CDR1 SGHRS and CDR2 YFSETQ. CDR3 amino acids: CASSLSATTNNYGYTF. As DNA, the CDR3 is TGCGCCAGCAGCTTGTCTGCGACGACTAATAACTATGGCTACACCTTC.

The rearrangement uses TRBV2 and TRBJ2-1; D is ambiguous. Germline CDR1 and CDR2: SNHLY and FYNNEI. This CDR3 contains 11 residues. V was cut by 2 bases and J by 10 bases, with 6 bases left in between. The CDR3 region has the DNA TGTGCCAGCAGTGAACCCCCCGAGCAGTTCTTC. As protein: CASSEPPEQFF.

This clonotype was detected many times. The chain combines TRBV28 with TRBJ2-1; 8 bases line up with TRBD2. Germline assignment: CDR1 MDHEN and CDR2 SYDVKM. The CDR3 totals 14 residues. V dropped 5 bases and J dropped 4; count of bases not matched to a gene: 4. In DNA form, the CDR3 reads TGTGCCAGCAGTGTAGCGGGATCGTACAATGAGCAGTTCTTC. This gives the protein CASSVAGSYNEQFF. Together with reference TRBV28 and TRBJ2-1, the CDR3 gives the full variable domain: DVKVTQSSRYLVKRTGEKVFLECVQDMDHENMFWYRQDPGLGLRLIYFSYDVKMKEKGDIPEGYSVSREKKERFSLILESASTNQTSMYLCASSVAGSYNEQFFGPGTRLTVL.

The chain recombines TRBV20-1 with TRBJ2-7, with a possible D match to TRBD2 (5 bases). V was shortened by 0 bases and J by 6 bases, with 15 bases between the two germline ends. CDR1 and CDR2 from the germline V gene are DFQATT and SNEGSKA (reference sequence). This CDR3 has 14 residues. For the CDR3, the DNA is TGCAGTGCTAGAGATCCCACTAGGACCGGCGAGCAGTACTTC. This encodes CSARDPTRTGEQYF.